The 13 T cell receptor beta chains given below trace back to one sample, sequenced in a study of shared clonotypes between healthy human individuals. Sequencing was performed with immunoSEQ multiplex PCR; in TCRdb, only in-frame clones are kept and a portion is missing. The sample holds about 2 million clones, roughly 94% seen once. CD45RO-negative cells were positively selected for CCR7, leaving out terminally differentiated effector memory CD45RA+ cells. Sequencing was performed on naive CD8+ T cells sorted from blood. The receptor set was obtained from a young man in good health.

The gene calls are TRBV7-9 and TRBJ1-2, with TRBD1 as a possible D gene (5 bases). V was shortened by 5 bases and J by 3 bases, with 13 bases between the two germline ends. The CDR3 is made up of 14 amino acids. CDR1 is SEHNR, CDR2 FQNEAQ, per germline (reference sequence). CDR3 sequence reads: CASSDVRVDYGYTF. The CDR3 DNA follows: TGTGCCAGCAGCGATGTCAGGGTTGACTATGGCTACACCTTC.

The J gene is TRBJ2-1, the V gene TRBV5-1; D is uncertain. V lost 3 bases and J lost 3, with 13 bases in between. The CDR3 totals 15 residues. Germline lookup yields CDR1 SGHRS and CDR2 YFSETQ. The CDR3 spells CASSSSEVRYNEQFF. For the CDR3, the DNA is TGCGCCAGCAGCTCCTCAGAGGTGCGCTACAATGAGCAGTTCTTC. Full variable domain (rest looked up from reference TRBV5-1 and TRBJ2-1): KAGVTQTPRYLIKTRGQQVTLSCSPISGHRSVSWYQQTPGQGLQFLFEYFSETQRNKGNFPGRFSGRQFSNSRSEMNVSTLELGDSALYLCASSSSEVRYNEQFFGPGTRLTVL.

CDR3 bases: TGTGCCAGCAGTTTAGACCCGTACTTGGAGGGCTTAACTACTGAAGCTTTCTTT. Its translation: CASSLDPYLEGLTTEAFF. This chain connects TRBV27 to TRBJ1-1, with D unclear. The CDR3 is 18 residues long. The germline V and J ends were trimmed by 2 bases and 5 bases, with 24 bases remaining between them. CDR1 is MNHEY and CDR2 is SMNVEV in the germline V gene (reference sequence).

V is TRBV5-5 and J is TRBJ2-7, with a possible D match to TRBD1 (6 bases). CDR3 length: 14 amino acids. From germline, CDR1 is SGHKS and CDR2 YYEKEE (reference sequence). The ends were cut back, 3 bases at V and 1 base at J, with 11 bases in the middle. The CDR3 DNA is TGTGCCAGCAGCTACCGGACAGCTTCCTACGAGCAGTACTTC. Residues: CASSYRTASYEQYF. The full variable domain, its missing parts supplied by reference TRBV5-5 and TRBJ2-7, is DAGVTQSPTHLIKTRGQQVTLRCSPISGHKSVSWYQQVLGQGPQFIFQYYEKEERGRGNFPDRFSARQFPNYSSELNVNALLLGDSALYLCASSYRTASYEQYFGPGTRLTVT.

This chain joins TRBV11-2 and TRBJ1-1; tentatively, D is TRBD1 (6 bases). This CDR3 is 15 amino acids long. The germline V and J ends were trimmed by 5 bases and 1 base, with 14 bases remaining between them. Germline V gives CDR1 SGHAT, CDR2 FQNNGV. CDR3 nucleotide sequence: TGTGCCAGCAGCCCGTATAACAGGGAGAACACTGAAGCTTTCTTT. Translating it yields CASSPYNRENTEAFF.

This chain joins TRBV13 and TRBJ1-1, with a weak D call TRBD1 (6 bases). Germline CDR1 PRHDT, CDR2 FYEKMQ (reference sequence). Trimming took off 1 base at V and 3 bases at J, with 12 bases between the two ends. The CDR3 spans 15 residues. The CDR3 sequence: CASSLDGGADTEAFF. The CDR3 DNA reads as TGTGCCAGCAGCTTAGATGGGGGCGCCGACACTGAAGCTTTCTTT.

This chain links TRBV2 with TRBJ2-1, with 11 nucleotides matching TRBD2. CDR1 and CDR2 (germline): SNHLY, FYNNEI. Germline trimming cut 11 bases from V and 6 bases from J; bases unmatched to any gene: 6. The CDR3 consists of 13 residues. CDR3 bases: TGTGCCGGTTCCGGGACTAGCGGCAATGAGCAGTTCTTC. This gives the protein CAGSGTSGNEQFF.

The CDR3 reads CASSLVGLLGELFF. The CDR3 bases are TGTGCCAGCAGCCTAGTGGGACTTCTCGGGGAGCTGTTTTTT. The chain employs TRBV27 and TRBJ2-2, with a tentative D call TRBD2 (6 bases). The V end was cut by 6 bases, the J end by 7 bases, with 15 bases between. The V gene's germline CDR1 is MNHEY and CDR2 SMNVEV (reference sequence). This CDR3 comprises 14 residues.

This rearrangement joins TRBV29-1 to TRBJ2-5; possibly TRBD2 for D (5 bases). The germline V gene has CDR1 SQVTM and CDR2 ANQGSEA. This CDR3 has 13 amino acids. V lost 5 bases to trimming and J lost 5 bases, with 15 bases between them. The CDR3 DNA reads as TGCAGCGTTCTGTGGGAGAGACTGGAGACCCAGTACTTC. It yields the protein CSVLWERLETQYF.

The V call is TRBV7-9, the J call TRBJ1-5, with unresolved D. V gave up 6 bases and J gave up 1 base, with 7 bases separating them. The CDR3 covers 13 residues. From germline, CDR1 is SEHNR and CDR2 FQNEAQ (reference sequence). This chain's CDR3 is CASSQDSNQPQHF. The CDR3 DNA follows: TGTGCCAGCAGTCAGGACAGCAATCAGCCCCAGCATTTT.

Of note for this clone: This specimen includes other DNA sequences encoding the same CDR3. The rearrangement uses TRBV27 and TRBJ1-2; TRBD1 matches at 7 bases. CDR1 MNHEY and CDR2 SMNVEV come from the germline V gene (reference sequence). The CDR3 is 14 amino acids. V lost 2 bases to trimming and J lost 4 bases; unmatched junction nucleotides: 4. The CDR3 region is CASSLKGAGYGYTF. In DNA, the CDR3 is TGTGCCAGCAGTTTAAAGGGGGCGGGCTATGGCTACACCTTC.

The chain uses TRBV28 and TRBJ2-3; 13 bases are a match to TRBD2. Trimming cost V 7 bases and J 5 bases; bases outside gene matches: 15. This CDR3 comprises 18 residues. CDR1 is MDHEN and CDR2 is SYDVKM in the germline V gene. CDR3 protein: CASIARTSGGPDGDTQYF. CDR3 sequence (DNA): TGTGCCAGCATTGCGAGGACTAGCGGGGGCCCAGATGGAGATACGCAGTATTTT.

In this sample, this clone turned up once. This chain links TRBV18 with TRBJ2-7; no firm D call. CDR1 is KGHSH and CDR2 is LQKENI in the germline V gene. Trimming removed 4 bases from V and 5 bases from J, with 9 bases in between. The CDR3 covers 12 residues. In DNA, the CDR3 is TGTGCCAGCTCACTGGGCGACCACGAGCAGTACTTC. Encoded protein: CASSLGDHEQYF.